The source of this T cell receptor (beta chain) is a study of blood T cell repertoires in COVID-19. This table comes from immunoSEQ multiplex PCR, and its TCRdb copy is limited to in-frame clones, with some not included. This table has roughly 270,000 clones, approximately 81% appearing once. CDR1 is MNHEY and CDR2 is SVGAGI in the germline V gene. The CDR3 is 14 amino acids. V dropped 7 bases and J dropped 0 bases, with 12 bases sitting between them. The chain is built from TRBV6-5 and TRBJ1-2; D remains ambiguous. The receptor was derived from a woman aged 50 to 65 who had recovered from COVID-19. The sample was PBMCs or T cells enriched from blood (not recorded which). The CDR3 nucleotides are TGTGCCAGCACCGAGGGTCCGGCTAACTATGGCTACACCTTC. This codes for CASTEGPANYGYTF.